This T cell receptor (beta chain) came from a study of T cell changes during pregnancy in multiple sclerosis. The CDR3 runs 17 residues. Germline CDR1 and CDR2: SGHRS and YFSETQ. Germline trimming cut 1 base from V and 5 bases from J; bases unmatched to any gene: 12. Profiling relied on immunoSEQ multiplex PCR, and the TCRdb table lists in-frame clones only, not all of them. The data show 40,000 to 50,000 clones, roughly 92% seen once. The sample was CD4+ T cells from peripheral blood mononuclear cells, taken in the second trimester of pregnancy. The receptor was derived from a female donor in good health, enrolled as a control in a pregnancy study. J is TRBJ1-2 and V is TRBV5-1, with 9 positions matching TRBD1. In DNA, the CDR3 is TGCGCCAGCAGCTTGAACCGGGACAGGGCGTATAAATATGGCTACACCTTC. Amino acids: CASSLNRDRAYKYGYTF.